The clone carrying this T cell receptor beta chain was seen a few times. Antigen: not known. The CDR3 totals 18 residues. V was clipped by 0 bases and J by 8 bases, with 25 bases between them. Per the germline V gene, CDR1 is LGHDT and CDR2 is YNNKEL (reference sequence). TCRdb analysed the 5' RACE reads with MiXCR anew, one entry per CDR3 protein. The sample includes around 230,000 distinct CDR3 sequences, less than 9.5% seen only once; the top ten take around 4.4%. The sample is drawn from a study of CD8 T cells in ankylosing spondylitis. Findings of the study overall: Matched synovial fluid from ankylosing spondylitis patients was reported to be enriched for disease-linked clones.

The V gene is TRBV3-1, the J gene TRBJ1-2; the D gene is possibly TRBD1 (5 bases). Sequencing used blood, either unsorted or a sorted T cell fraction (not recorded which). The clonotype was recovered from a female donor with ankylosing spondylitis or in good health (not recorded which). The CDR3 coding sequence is TGTGCCAGCAGCCAAGACCCCGGCAGGGCCCTTGGGGGAGGCGGCTACACCTTC. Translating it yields CASSQDPGRALGGGGYTF. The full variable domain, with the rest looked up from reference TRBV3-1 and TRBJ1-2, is DTAVSQTPKYLVTQMGNDKSIKCEQNLGHDTMYWYKQDSKKFLKIMFSYNNKELIINETVPNRFSPKSPDKAHLNLHINSLELGDSAVYFCASSQDPGRALGGGGYTFGSGTRLTVV.